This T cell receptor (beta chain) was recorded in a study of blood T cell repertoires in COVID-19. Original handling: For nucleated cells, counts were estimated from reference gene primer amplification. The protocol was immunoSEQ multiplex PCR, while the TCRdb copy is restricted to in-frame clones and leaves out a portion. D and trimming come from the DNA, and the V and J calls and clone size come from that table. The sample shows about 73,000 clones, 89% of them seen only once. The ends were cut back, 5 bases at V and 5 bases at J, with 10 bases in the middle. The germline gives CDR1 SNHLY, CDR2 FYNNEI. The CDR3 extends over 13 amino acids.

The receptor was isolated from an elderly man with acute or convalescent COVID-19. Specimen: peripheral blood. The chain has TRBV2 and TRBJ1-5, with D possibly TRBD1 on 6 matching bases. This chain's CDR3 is CASSQGSHQPQHF. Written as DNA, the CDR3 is TGTGCCAGCAGTCAGGGGTCGCATCAGCCCCAGCATTTT.